A single sample gave rise to the 10 T cell receptor beta chains below, sequenced in a study of T cells in Graves' hyperthyroidism and ophthalmopathy (dated by TCRdb to the late 2010s). The library was generated by multiplex PCR. Reads for this sample came from an Illumina HiSeq 2000. The TCR beta CDR3 regions were amplified from RNA transcripts. A first-round RT-PCR of the TCR CDR3 used the HTBI primer set with the Qiagen OneStep RT-PCR kit. TCRdb passed the public sequencing reads through fastp at Q25 and MiXCR, retaining productive beta sequences. Rows are combined by CDR3 protein, so each entry shows the most common genes and DNA. For this sample the table gives 600,000 or so distinct CDR3 sequences, of which 15% to 20% were detected only once. The biggest ten clones account for 3% to 4% of the sample. Sequenced input: blood. The receptor set was obtained from a woman under 40 with Graves' hyperthyroidism.

As for this clonotype: A clone one base away is much larger, so this may be a read error. The chain employs TRBV30 and TRBJ2-1; 11 nucleotides line up with TRBD2. Germline-derived CDR1 and CDR2 are GTSNPN and SVGIG (reference sequence). The CDR3 extends over 14 amino acids. The CDR3 loop is CAWEDSGRDNGQFF. Here the CDR3 DNA reads TGTGCCTGGGAGGATAGCGGGAGGGACAATGGGCAGTTCTTC.

CDR3 DNA sequence: TGTGCCAGCAGTTTACCGGGACAGGGGACTAACACTGAAGCTTTCTTT. Translation: CASSLPGQGTNTEAFF. This chain joins TRBV28 and TRBJ1-1; 10 bases agree with TRBD1. Trimming removed 2 bases from V and 2 bases from J; junction bases left unmatched: 5. The CDR3 extends over 16 amino acids. Germline-derived CDR1 and CDR2 are MDHEN and SYDVKM.

This clonotype has at least ten counts. This chain connects TRBV7-8 to TRBJ1-1, with a tentative D call TRBD1 (5 bases). Trimming took off 2 bases at V and 2 bases at J, with 9 bases between the two ends. The CDR3 has 14 amino acids. Germline CDR1 is SGHVS and CDR2 is FQNEAQ. The DNA of the CDR3 is TGTGCCAGCAGCTTATGGGGGGGAAACACTGAAGCTTTCTTT. Protein sequence: CASSLWGGNTEAFF.

The J gene is TRBJ2-3, the V gene TRBV19; no firm D call. Trimming cost V 3 bases and J 11 bases, with 12 bases left between them. CDR1 LNHDA and CDR2 SQIVND come from the germline V gene (reference sequence). CDR3 length: 12 residues. The CDR3 sequence: CASSIPRRKQYF. The CDR3 coding sequence is TGTGCCAGTAGTATTCCGCGACGGAAGCAGTATTTT.

This clonotype has ten or more counts. The chain links TRBV27 to TRBJ2-7; D may match TRBD1 or TRBD2 (6 bases each). Germline values: CDR1 MNHEY, CDR2 SMNVEV (reference sequence). This CDR3 is built from 13 residues. Trimming left V 6 bases short and J 3 bases short, with 12 bases between. The CDR3 loop is CASSLQGGYEQYF. The DNA for the CDR3 is TGTGCCAGCAGCCTACAGGGAGGCTACGAGCAGTACTTC.

Ten or more counts support this clonotype. The V call is TRBV12-3 or TRBV12-4, the J call TRBJ1-2; D remains ambiguous. V lost 4 bases and J lost 8, with 11 bases in between. This CDR3 has 12 residues. Here the CDR3 reads CASSWAGAGYTF. The DNA for the CDR3 is TGTGCCAGCAGTTGGGCCGGAGCCGGCTACACCTTC.

Ten or more counts support this clonotype. This rearrangement joins TRBV7-9 to TRBJ1-1, with D perhaps TRBD1 (5 bases). Germline V gives CDR1 SEHNR, CDR2 FQNEAQ (reference sequence). V was trimmed by 7 bases and J by 3 bases, leaving 12 bases between them. The CDR3 contains 13 residues. CDR3 amino acids: CASIGGAYTEAFF. DNA of the CDR3: TGTGCCAGCATCGGAGGGGCGTACACTGAAGCTTTCTTT.

The chain combines TRBV30 with TRBJ2-3; 7 nucleotides match TRBD2. V gave up 2 bases and J gave up 8 bases; unmatched junction bases: 13. CDR1 GTSNPN and CDR2 SVGIG come from the germline V gene (reference sequence). This CDR3 contains 15 residues. The CDR3 reads CAWSRLAAPGGTQYF. The CDR3 DNA sequence: TGTGCCTGGAGTCGGCTAGCGGCTCCTGGTGGTACGCAGTATTTT.

The table lists this clonotype with a few counts. For the CDR3, the DNA is TGTGCCAGCAGCTTAGCGCCTCAAGGTCCCCTTGGGCAGTTCTTC. Amino acid sequence: CASSLAPQGPLGQFF. The chain is built from TRBV7-2 and TRBJ2-1; D is undetermined. Germline lookup yields CDR1 SGHTA and CDR2 FQGNSA. Trimming removed 0 bases at V and 12 bases at J, with 18 bases between. The CDR3 extends over 15 amino acids.

Many counts were recorded for this clonotype. The chain employs TRBV2 and TRBJ2-5, with D hard to call. CDR3 length: 13 amino acids. Trimming removed 3 bases from V and 4 bases from J, with 9 bases in between. The germline CDR1 and CDR2 sequences are SNHLY and FYNNEI. This chain's CDR3 is CASSDAARETQYF. The CDR3 coding sequence is TGTGCCAGCAGTGATGCAGCTCGAGAGACCCAGTACTTC.